This T cell receptor (beta chain) emerged from a study of cytomegalovirus exposure and HLA in healthy donors. Study outcomes and limitations: Within an earlier analysis, most TCR beta V segments proved productive either about 90% or about 30% of the time.

PCR was performed using 60 Vbeta and 13 Jbeta primers. Sequencing used immunoSEQ multiplex PCR; TCRdb keeps in-frame clones, though not all of them. The data hold about 100,000 clones, with around 79% observed a single time. Germline CDR1 reads SGHVS; CDR2 reads FQNEAQ. V was pared by 1 base and J by 2 bases, with 9 bases between. The CDR3 contains 14 residues. In regard to this clone: Its specificity is not known.

Each donor was nominally healthy when sampled (though unrecorded immune exposures were likely). The clonotype was recovered from a woman between 40 and 55 years old in good health and CMV-seronegative. The sequenced sample was PBMCs. The chain combines TRBV7-8 with TRBJ2-7; perhaps TRBD1 as D (5 bases). This CDR3 reads CASSLDGHPYEQYF. In DNA form, the CDR3 reads TGTGCCAGCAGCTTAGATGGACACCCCTACGAGCAGTACTTC. Combining the CDR3 with reference TRBV7-8 and TRBJ2-7 gives the whole variable domain GAGVSQSPRYKVAKRGQDVALRCDPISGHVSLFWYQQALGQGPEFLTYFQNEAQLDKSGLPSDRFFAERPEGSVSTLKIQRTQQEDSAVYLCASSLDGHPYEQYFGPGTRLTVT.